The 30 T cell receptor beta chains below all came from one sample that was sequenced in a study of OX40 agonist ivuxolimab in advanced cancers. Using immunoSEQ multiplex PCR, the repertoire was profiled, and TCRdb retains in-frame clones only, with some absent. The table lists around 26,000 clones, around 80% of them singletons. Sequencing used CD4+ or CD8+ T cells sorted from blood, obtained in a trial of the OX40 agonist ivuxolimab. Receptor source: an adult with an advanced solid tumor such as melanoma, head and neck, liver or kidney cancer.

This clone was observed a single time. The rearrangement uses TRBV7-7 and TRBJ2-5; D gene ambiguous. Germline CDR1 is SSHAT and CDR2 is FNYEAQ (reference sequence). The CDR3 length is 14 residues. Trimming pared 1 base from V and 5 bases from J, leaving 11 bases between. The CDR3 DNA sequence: TGTGCCAGCAGCTTAGATAGCAGAGTTGAGACCCAGTACTTC. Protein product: CASSLDSRVETQYF.

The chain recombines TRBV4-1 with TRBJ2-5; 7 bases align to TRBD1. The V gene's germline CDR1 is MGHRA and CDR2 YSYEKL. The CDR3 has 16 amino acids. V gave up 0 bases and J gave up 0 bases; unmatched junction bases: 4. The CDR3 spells CASSQDEGGNQETQYF. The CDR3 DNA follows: TGCGCCAGCAGCCAAGATGAAGGGGGCAACCAAGAGACCCAGTACTTC.

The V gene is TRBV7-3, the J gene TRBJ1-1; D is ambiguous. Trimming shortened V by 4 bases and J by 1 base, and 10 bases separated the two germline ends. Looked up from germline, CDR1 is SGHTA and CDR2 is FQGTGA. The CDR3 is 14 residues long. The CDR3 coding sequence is TGTGCCAGCAGCTCCCTCAGCAGGAACACTGAAGCTTTCTTT. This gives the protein CASSSLSRNTEAFF.

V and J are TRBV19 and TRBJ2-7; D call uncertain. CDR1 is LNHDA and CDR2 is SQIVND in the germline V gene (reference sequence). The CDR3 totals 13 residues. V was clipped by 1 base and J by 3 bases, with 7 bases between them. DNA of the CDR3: TGTGCCAGTAGTATAGGTTGGGGCTACGAGCAGTACTTC. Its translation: CASSIGWGYEQYF.

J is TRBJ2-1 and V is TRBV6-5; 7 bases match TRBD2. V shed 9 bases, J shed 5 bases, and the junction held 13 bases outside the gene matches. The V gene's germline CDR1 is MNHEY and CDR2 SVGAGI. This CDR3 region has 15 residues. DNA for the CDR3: TGTGCCAGTACGACTTGGCGGGAGAGTCACAATGAGCAGTTCTTC. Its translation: CASTTWRESHNEQFF.

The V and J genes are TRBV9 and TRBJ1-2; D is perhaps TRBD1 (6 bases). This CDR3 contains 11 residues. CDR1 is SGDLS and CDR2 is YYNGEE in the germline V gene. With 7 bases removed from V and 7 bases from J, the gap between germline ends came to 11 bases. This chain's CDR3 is CASGGRGGYTF. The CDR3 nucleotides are TGTGCCAGCGGGGGCCGAGGTGGCTACACCTTC.

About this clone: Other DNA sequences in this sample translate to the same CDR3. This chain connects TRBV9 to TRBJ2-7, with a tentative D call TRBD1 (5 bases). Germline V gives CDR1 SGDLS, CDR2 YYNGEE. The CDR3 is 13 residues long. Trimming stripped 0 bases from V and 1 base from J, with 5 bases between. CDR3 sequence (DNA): TGTGCCAGCAGCGTAGAGGGGTCCTACGAGCAGTACTTC. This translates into CASSVEGSYEQYF.

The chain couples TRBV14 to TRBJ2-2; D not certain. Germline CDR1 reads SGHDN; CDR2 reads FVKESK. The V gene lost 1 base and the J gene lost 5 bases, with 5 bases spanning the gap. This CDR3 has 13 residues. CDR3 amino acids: CASSQVGTGELFF. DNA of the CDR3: TGTGCCAGCAGCCAAGTCGGGACCGGGGAGCTGTTTTTT.

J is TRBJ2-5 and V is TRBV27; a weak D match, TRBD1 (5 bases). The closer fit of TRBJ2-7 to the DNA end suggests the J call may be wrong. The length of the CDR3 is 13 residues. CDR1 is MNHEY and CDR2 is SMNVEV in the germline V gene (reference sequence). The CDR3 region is CASRPTVTYEQYF. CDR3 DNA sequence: TGTGCCAGCAGGCCGACAGTTACCTACGAGCAGTACTTC.

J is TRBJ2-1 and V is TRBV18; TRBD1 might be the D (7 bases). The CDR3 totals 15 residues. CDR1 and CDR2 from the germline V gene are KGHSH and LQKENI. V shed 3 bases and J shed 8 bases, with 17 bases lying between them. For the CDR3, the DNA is TGTGCCAGCTCACCGGAGGGGGCGCGGTGGGATGAGCAGTTCTTC. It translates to CASSPEGARWDEQFF.

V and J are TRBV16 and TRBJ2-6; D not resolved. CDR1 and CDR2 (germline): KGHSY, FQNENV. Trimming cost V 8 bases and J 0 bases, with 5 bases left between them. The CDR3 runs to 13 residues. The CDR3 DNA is TGTGCCAGCCACCACTCTGGGGCCAACGTCCTGACTTTC. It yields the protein CASHHSGANVLTF.

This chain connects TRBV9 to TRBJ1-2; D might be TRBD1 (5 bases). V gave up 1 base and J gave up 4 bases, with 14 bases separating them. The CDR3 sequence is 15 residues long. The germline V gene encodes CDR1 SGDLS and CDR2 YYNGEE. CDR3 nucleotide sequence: TGTGCCAGCAGCGTATCCGGGGGACCGATCTATGGCTACACCTTC. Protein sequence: CASSVSGGPIYGYTF.

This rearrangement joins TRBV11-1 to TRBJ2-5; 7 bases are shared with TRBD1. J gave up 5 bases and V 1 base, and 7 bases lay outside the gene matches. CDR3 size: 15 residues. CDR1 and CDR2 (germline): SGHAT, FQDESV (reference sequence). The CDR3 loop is CASSLVQTGWETQYF. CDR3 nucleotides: TGTGCCAGCAGCTTAGTTCAGACAGGGTGGGAGACCCAGTACTTC.

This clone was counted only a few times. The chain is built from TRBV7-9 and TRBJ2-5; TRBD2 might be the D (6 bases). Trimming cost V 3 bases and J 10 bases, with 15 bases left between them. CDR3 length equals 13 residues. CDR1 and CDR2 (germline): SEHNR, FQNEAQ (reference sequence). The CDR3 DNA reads TGTGCCAGCAGCTTCGCGGGGCGTCGGAGCCAGTACTTC. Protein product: CASSFAGRRSQYF.

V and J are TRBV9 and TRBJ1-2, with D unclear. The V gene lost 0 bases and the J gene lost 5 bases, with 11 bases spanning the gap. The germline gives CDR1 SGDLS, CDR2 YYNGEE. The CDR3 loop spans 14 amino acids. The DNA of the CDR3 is TGTGCCAGCAGCGTAGATGAGGACCGGTATGGCTACACCTTC. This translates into CASSVDEDRYGYTF.

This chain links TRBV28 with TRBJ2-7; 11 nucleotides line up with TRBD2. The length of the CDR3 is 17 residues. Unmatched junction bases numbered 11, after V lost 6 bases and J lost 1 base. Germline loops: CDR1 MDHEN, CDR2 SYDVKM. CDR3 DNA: TGTGCCAGCAGCCCAGGCCCTAGCGGGAGGATTTCCTACGAGCAGTACTTC. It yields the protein CASSPGPSGRISYEQYF.

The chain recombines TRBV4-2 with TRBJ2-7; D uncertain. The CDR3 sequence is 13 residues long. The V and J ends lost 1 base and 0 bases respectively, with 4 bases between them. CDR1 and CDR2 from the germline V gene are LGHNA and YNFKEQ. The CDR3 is CASSQGSSYEQYF. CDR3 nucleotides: TGTGCCAGCAGCCAAGGTAGCTCCTACGAGCAGTACTTC.

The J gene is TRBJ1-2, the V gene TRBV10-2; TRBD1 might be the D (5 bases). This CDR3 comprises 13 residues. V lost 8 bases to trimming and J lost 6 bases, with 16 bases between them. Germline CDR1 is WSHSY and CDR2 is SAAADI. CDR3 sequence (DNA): TGCGCCAGCGGTCCGGGGCCTAGGAATGGCTACACCTTC. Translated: CASGPGPRNGYTF.

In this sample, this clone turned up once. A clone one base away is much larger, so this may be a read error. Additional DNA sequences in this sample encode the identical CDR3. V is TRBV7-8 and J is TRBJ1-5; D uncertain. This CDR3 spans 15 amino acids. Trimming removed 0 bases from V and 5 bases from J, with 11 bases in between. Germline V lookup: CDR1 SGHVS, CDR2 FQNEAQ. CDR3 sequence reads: CASSLAGNGDQPQHF. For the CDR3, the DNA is TGTGCCAGCAGCTTAGCCGGGAACGGGGATCAGCCCCAGCATTTT. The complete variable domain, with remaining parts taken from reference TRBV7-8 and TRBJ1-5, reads GAGVSQSPRYKVAKRGQDVALRCDPISGHVSLFWYQQALGQGPEFLTYFQNEAQLDKSGLPSDRFFAERPEGSVSTLKIQRTQQEDSAVYLCASSLAGNGDQPQHFGDGTRLSIL.

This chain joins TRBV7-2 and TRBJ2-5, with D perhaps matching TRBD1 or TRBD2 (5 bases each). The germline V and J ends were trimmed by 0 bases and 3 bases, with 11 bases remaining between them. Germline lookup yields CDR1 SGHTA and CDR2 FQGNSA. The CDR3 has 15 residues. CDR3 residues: CASSLANQGEETQYF. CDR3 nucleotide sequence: TGTGCCAGCAGCTTAGCCAACCAGGGAGAAGAGACCCAGTACTTC. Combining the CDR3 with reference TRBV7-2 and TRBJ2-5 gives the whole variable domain GAGVSQSPSNKVTEKGKDVELRCDPISGHTALYWYRQSLGQGLEFLIYFQGNSAPDKSGLPSDRFSAERTGGSVSTLTIQRTQQEDSAVYLCASSLANQGEETQYFGPGTRLLVL.

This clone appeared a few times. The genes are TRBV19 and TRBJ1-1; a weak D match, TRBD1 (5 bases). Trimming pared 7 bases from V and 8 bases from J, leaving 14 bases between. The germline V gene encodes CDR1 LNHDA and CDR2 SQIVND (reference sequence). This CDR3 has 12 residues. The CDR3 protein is CASKAMTEEAFF. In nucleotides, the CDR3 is TGTGCCAGTAAGGCGATGACAGAGGAAGCTTTCTTT.

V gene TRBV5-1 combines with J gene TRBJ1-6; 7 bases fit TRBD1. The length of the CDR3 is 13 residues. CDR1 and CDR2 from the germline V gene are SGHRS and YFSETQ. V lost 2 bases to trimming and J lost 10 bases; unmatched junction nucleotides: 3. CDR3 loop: CASSFQGVSPLHF. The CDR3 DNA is TGCGCCAGCAGCTTCCAGGGGGTCTCACCCCTCCACTTT.

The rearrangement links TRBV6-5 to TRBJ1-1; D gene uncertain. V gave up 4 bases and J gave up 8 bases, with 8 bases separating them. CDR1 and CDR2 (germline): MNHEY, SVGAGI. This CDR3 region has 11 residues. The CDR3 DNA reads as TGTGCCAGCAGTTTAGGGTCGGAAGCTTTCTTT. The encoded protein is CASSLGSEAFF.

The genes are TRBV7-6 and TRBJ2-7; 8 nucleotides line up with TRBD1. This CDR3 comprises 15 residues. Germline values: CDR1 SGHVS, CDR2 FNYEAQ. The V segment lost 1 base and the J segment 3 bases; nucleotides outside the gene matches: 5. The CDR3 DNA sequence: TGTGCCAGCAGCTTAGAACAGGGGGACGTCTACGAGCAGTACTTC. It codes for CASSLEQGDVYEQYF.

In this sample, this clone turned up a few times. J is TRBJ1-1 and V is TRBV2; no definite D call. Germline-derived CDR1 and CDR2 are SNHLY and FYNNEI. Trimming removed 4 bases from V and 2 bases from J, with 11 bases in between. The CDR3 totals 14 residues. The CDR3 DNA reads TGTGCCAGCAGTGCGACGGGTTTTAACACTGAAGCTTTCTTT. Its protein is CASSATGFNTEAFF. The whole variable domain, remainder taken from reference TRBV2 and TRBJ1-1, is EPEVTQTPSHQVTQMGQEVILRCVPISNHLYFYWYRQILGQKVEFLVSFYNNEISEKSEIFDDQFSVERPDGSNFTLKIRSTKLEDSAMYFCASSATGFNTEAFFGQGTRLTVV.

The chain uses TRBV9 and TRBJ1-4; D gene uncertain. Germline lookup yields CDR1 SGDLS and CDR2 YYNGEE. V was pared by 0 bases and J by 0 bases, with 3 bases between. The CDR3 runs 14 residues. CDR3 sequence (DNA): TGTGCCAGCAGCGTAGAAGCAACTAATGAAAAACTGTTTTTT. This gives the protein CASSVEATNEKLFF.

The CDR3 here is CATRRETEAFF. As DNA, the CDR3 is TGTGCCACCAGAAGGGAGACTGAAGCTTTCTTT. This sequence joins TRBV14 and TRBJ1-1; D unclear. CDR1 SGHDN and CDR2 FVKESK come from the germline V gene. This CDR3 spans 11 amino acids. V lost 10 bases, J lost 5 bases, and 11 bases lay in between.

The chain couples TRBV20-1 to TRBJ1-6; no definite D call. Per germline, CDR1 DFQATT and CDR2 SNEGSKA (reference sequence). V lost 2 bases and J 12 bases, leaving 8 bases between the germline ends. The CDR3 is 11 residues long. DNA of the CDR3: TGCAGTGCTAGAAGTACAGTACCCCTCCACTTT. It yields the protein CSARSTVPLHF.

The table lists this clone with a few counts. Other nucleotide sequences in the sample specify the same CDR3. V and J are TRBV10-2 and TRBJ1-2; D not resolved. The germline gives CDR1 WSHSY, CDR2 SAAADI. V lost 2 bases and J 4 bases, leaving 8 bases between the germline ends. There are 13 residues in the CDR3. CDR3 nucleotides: TGCGCCAGCAGTGAGAGTCCGTTCTATGGCTACACCTTC. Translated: CASSESPFYGYTF.

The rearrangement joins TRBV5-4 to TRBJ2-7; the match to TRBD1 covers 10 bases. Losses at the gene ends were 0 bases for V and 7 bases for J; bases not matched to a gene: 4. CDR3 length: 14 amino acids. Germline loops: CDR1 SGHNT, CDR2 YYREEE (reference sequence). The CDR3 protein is CASSLGDRGGEQYF. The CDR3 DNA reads TGTGCCAGCAGCTTGGGGGACAGGGGCGGAGAGCAGTACTTC.